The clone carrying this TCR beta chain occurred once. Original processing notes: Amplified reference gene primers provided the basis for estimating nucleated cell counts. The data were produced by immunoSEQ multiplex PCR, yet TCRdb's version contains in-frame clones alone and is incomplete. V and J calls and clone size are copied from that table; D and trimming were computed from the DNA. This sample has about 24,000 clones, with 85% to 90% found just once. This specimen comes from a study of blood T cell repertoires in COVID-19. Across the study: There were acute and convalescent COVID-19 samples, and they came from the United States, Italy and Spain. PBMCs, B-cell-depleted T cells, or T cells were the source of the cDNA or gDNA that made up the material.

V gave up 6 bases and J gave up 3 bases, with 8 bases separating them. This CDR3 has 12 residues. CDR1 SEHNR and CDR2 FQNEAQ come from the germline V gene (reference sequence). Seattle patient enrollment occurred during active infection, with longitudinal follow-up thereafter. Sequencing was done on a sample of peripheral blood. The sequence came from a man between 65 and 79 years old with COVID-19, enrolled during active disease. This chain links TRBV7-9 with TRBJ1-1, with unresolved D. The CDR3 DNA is TGTGCCAGCAGTTTCGGGGACACTGAAGCTTTCTTT. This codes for CASSFGDTEAFF.